A single sample is the source of the 19 T cell receptor beta chains below, sequenced in a study of CD8 T cells in Susac syndrome. After extraction with the RNeasy kit, roughly 0.5 to 1 ug of the RNA was reverse transcribed using random hexamers. TCRdb used MiXCR to reprocess the immunoSEQ multiplex PCR reads, holding one entry per CDR3 protein. The sample holds 53,000 or so distinct CDR3 sequences, roughly 93% seen once. The sequencing sample was made of CD8+ T cells from PBMCs. Receptors originate from a human donor in good health.

The rearrangement links TRBV9 to TRBJ2-1, with D perhaps matching TRBD2 (5 bases). Germline CDR1 is SGDLS and CDR2 is YYNGEE. The CDR3 has 12 residues. With 4 bases removed from V and 7 bases from J, the gap between germline ends came to 9 bases. This CDR3 reads CASSTGKNEQFF. In DNA, the CDR3 is TGTGCCAGCAGCACGGGAAAGAATGAGCAGTTCTTC.

A few counts support this clonotype. This chain connects TRBV30 to TRBJ2-7; 11 positions agree with TRBD2. V trimming: 1 base; J trimming: 4 bases; junction bases outside the gene matches: 0. Germline V CDR1 and CDR2: GTSNPN, SVGIG (reference sequence). This CDR3 is 13 amino acids long. The chain's CDR3 is CAWSGLAGYEQYF. The CDR3 DNA reads TGTGCCTGGAGTGGACTAGCGGGGTACGAGCAGTACTTC.

The chain is built from TRBV28 and TRBJ1-2; the D is unclear. Germline assignment: CDR1 MDHEN and CDR2 SYDVKM. Between the trimmed V and J ends, which lost 1 base and 5 bases, there was a span of 14 bases. The CDR3 runs to 15 residues. CDR3 amino acids: CASSLSLGLGYGYTF. The DNA for the CDR3 is TGTGCCAGCAGTTTATCTCTGGGCCTAGGTTATGGCTACACCTTC.

The V and J genes are TRBV7-2 and TRBJ2-7; no clear D gene. The V gene's germline CDR1 is SGHTA and CDR2 FQGNSA. The CDR3 totals 12 residues. The V gene lost 1 base and the J gene lost 6 bases, with 7 bases spanning the gap. CDR3 bases: TGTGCCAGCAGCTTAGGTTCTGGCGAGCAGTACTTC. This codes for CASSLGSGEQYF.

V is TRBV6-2 or TRBV6-3 and J is TRBJ2-7, with D perhaps TRBD2 (6 bases). The CDR3 spans 12 residues. The V end lost 7 bases, the J end lost 1 base, and 8 bases lay between the germline ends. Germline CDR1 MNHEY, CDR2 SVGEGT. For the CDR3, the DNA is TGTGCCAGCAAAGCGGGTTCCTACGAGCAGTACTTC. Translated: CASKAGSYEQYF.

V is TRBV7-9 and J is TRBJ2-4; 9 nucleotides line up with TRBD1. The CDR3 totals 13 residues. Per the germline V gene, CDR1 is SEHNR and CDR2 is FQNEAQ (reference sequence). Losses at the gene ends were 5 bases for V and 7 bases for J; bases not matched to a gene: 3. The CDR3 DNA reads as TGTGCCAGCAGCCCGGGACAGGGCAACATTCAGTACTTC. This translates into CASSPGQGNIQYF.

The V call is TRBV4-1, the J call TRBJ1-3, with D unclear. The CDR3 totals 15 residues. Germline assignment: CDR1 MGHRA and CDR2 YSYEKL. Trimming cost V 1 base and J 0 bases, with 7 bases left between them. The CDR3 reads CASSQAPGSGNTIYF. CDR3 nucleotide sequence: TGCGCCAGCAGCCAAGCGCCAGGCTCTGGAAACACCATATATTTT.

This clonotype was seen just once. V and J are TRBV2 and TRBJ2-7, with unresolved D. Trimming took 7 bases from V and 5 from J, leaving 18 bases between them. The V gene's germline CDR1 is SNHLY and CDR2 FYNNEI. The CDR3 covers 14 residues. DNA of the CDR3: TGTGCCAGCACCCCCTACGACCTACCCCACGAGCAGTACTTC. Translating gives CASTPYDLPHEQYF. Together with reference TRBV2 and TRBJ2-7, the CDR3 gives the full variable domain: EPEVTQTPSHQVTQMGQEVILRCVPISNHLYFYWYRQILGQKVEFLVSFYNNEISEKSEIFDDQFSVERPDGSNFTLKIRSTKLEDSAMYFCASTPYDLPHEQYFGPGTRLTVT.

J is TRBJ1-5 and V is TRBV29-1, with D perhaps TRBD1 (6 bases). Germline loops: CDR1 SQVTM, CDR2 ANQGSEA. This CDR3 contains 13 residues. Between the trimmed V and J ends, which lost 4 bases and 1 base, there was a span of 8 bases. The CDR3 sequence: CSVVQGSNQPQHF. DNA for the CDR3: TGCAGCGTTGTACAGGGCAGCAATCAGCCCCAGCATTTT. Variable domain in full (rest from reference TRBV29-1 and TRBJ1-5): SAVISQKPSRDICQRGTSLTIQCQVDSQVTMMFWYRQQPGQSLTLIATANQGSEATYESGFVIDKFPISRPNLTFSTLTVSNMSPEDSSIYLCSVVQGSNQPQHFGDGTRLSIL.

Here the CDR3 reads CASSLGETEAFF. CDR3 DNA sequence: TGTGCCAGCAGTTTGGGGGAGACTGAAGCTTTCTTT. This chain connects TRBV28 to TRBJ1-1, with D perhaps TRBD1 (5 bases). The CDR3 sequence is 12 residues long. Germline lookup yields CDR1 MDHEN and CDR2 SYDVKM. V shed 3 bases and J shed 5 bases, with 7 bases lying between them.

The chain is built from TRBV28 and TRBJ2-7; the D gene is possibly TRBD1 (6 bases). Per germline, CDR1 MDHEN and CDR2 SYDVKM. Trimming took off 5 bases at V and 6 bases at J, with 17 bases between the two ends. This CDR3 has 14 residues. The CDR3 DNA follows: TGTGCCAGCAGTCCCCGACAGGTACGGGGCGAGCAGTACTTC. Amino acids: CASSPRQVRGEQYF.

The J gene is TRBJ2-3, the V gene TRBV29-1, with D perhaps assigned TRBD1 or TRBD2 (5 bases each). This CDR3 spans 15 amino acids. Germline CDR1 is SQVTM and CDR2 is ANQGSEA. Trimming left V 7 bases short and J 6 bases short, with 23 bases between. The CDR3 sequence is CSGLSSVGPWDTQYF. DNA of the CDR3: TGCAGCGGACTATCCTCGGTGGGGCCCTGGGATACGCAGTATTTT.

The rearrangement joins TRBV29-1 to TRBJ2-2; TRBD2 matches 7 bases. The CDR3 loop spans 13 amino acids. V shed 6 bases, J shed 0 bases, and the junction held 1 base outside the gene matches. The germline gives CDR1 SQVTM, CDR2 ANQGSEA. The CDR3 coding sequence is TGCAGCGTACTAGCGCCGAACACCGGGGAGCTGTTTTTT. Its translation is CSVLAPNTGELFF.

V gene TRBV7-6 combines with J gene TRBJ1-1; D is undetermined. Germline lookup yields CDR1 SGHVS and CDR2 FNYEAQ. Deletions cut 1 base from V and 1 base from J, with 7 bases between. The CDR3 has 14 amino acids. CDR3 DNA sequence: TGTGCCAGCAGCTTAGGTGGGGAGAACACTGAAGCTTTCTTT. Translating it yields CASSLGGENTEAFF.

CDR3 region: CASSLTFGTGAHEQFF. In DNA, the CDR3 is TGTGCCAGCAGCTTAACTTTCGGGACAGGGGCTCATGAGCAGTTCTTC. This chain uses TRBV7-9 with TRBJ2-1; 10 nucleotides line up with TRBD1. Per germline, CDR1 SEHNR and CDR2 FQNEAQ (reference sequence). The trim removed 2 bases at V and 8 bases at J, leaving 9 bases unmatched. The CDR3 consists of 16 residues.

In this sample, this clonotype turned up once. The V call is TRBV6-5, the J call TRBJ1-5; D is undetermined. Trimming stripped 2 bases from V and 0 bases from J, with 8 bases between. The CDR3 consists of 15 residues. The germline V gene encodes CDR1 MNHEY and CDR2 SVGAGI. In DNA, the CDR3 is TGTGCCAGCAGTTACCGTAAGGATAGCAATCAGCCCCAGCATTTT. The encoded protein is CASSYRKDSNQPQHF.

J is TRBJ2-1 and V is TRBV5-1; D perhaps matches TRBD2 (6 bases). The CDR3 has 14 residues. V shed 0 bases and J shed 5 bases, with 9 bases lying between them. Germline lookup yields CDR1 SGHRS and CDR2 YFSETQ. CDR3 protein: CASSLEAGHNEQFF. Here the CDR3 DNA reads TGCGCCAGCAGCTTGGAAGCGGGCCACAATGAGCAGTTCTTC. Based on the CDR3 plus reference TRBV5-1 and TRBJ2-1, the full variable domain is KAGVTQTPRYLIKTRGQQVTLSCSPISGHRSVSWYQQTPGQGLQFLFEYFSETQRNKGNFPGRFSGRQFSNSRSEMNVSTLELGDSALYLCASSLEAGHNEQFFGPGTRLTVL.

The chain has TRBV29-1 and TRBJ2-7, with D perhaps given as TRBD1 or TRBD2 (6 bases each). This CDR3 is built from 15 residues. The V gene lost 6 bases and the J gene lost 7 bases, with 25 bases spanning the gap. CDR1 is SQVTM and CDR2 is ANQGSEA in the germline V gene. Written as DNA, the CDR3 is TGCAGCGTCCCCCTTCTGAGGGGGGTAAAATGGGAGCAGTACTTC. It codes for CSVPLLRGVKWEQYF.

This clonotype was seen only once. The gene calls are TRBV30 and TRBJ2-6, with 8 bases lining up with TRBD1. Trimming at V came to 2 bases and at J to 1 base, leaving 7 bases not matched to a gene. This CDR3 is built from 17 residues. Germline V lookup: CDR1 GTSNPN, CDR2 SVGIG (reference sequence). CDR3 DNA sequence: TGTGCCTGGAGTTCTACCACAGGGGGTTCTGGGGCCAACGTCCTGACTTTC. Residues: CAWSSTTGGSGANVLTF.